The 31 T cell receptor beta chains below all came from one sample that was sequenced in a study of T cell repertoires in cytomegalovirus infection. TCRdb re-analysed the reads in MiXCR, keeping a single row per CDR3 protein. The sample has around 530,000 distinct CDR3 sequences, around 27% seen once. What was sequenced was PBMCs. Receptor source: a human donor in good health (CMV status not recorded). Some clones in this sample may be carry-over from other donors' samples.

This sequence joins TRBV20-1 and TRBJ2-1; 11 bases align to TRBD2. The CDR3 extends over 15 amino acids. CDR1 is DFQATT and CDR2 is SNEGSKA in the germline V gene (reference sequence). The V segment lost 3 bases and the J segment 7 bases; nucleotides outside the gene matches: 8. The CDR3: CSARGRLAGFNEQFF. CDR3 nucleotide sequence: TGCAGTGCTAGGGGCCGACTAGCGGGATTTAATGAGCAGTTCTTC.

The chain combines TRBV25-1 with TRBJ2-1; D may be TRBD1 (6 bases). This CDR3 region has 16 residues. Trimming stripped 3 bases from V and 6 bases from J, with 18 bases between. Germline values: CDR1 MGHDK, CDR2 SYGVNS. The CDR3 region is CASSDNWAGAGNEQFF. The CDR3 region has the DNA TGTGCCAGCAGTGACAACTGGGCAGGGGCGGGCAATGAGCAGTTCTTC.

This clonotype was recorded a few times. V usage is TRBV7-9 and J usage is TRBJ2-1; D not resolved. V was trimmed by 2 bases and J by 4 bases, leaving 12 bases between them. Germline loops: CDR1 SEHNR, CDR2 FQNEAQ (reference sequence). The length of the CDR3 is 15 residues. The DNA of the CDR3 is TGTGCCAGCAGCTTACAGGCCTGGTTATACAATGAGCAGTTCTTC. This translates into CASSLQAWLYNEQFF. Together with reference TRBV7-9 and TRBJ2-1, the CDR3 gives the full variable domain: DTGVSQNPRHKITKRGQNVTFRCDPISEHNRLYWYRQTLGQGPEFLTYFQNEAQLEKSRLLSDRFSAERPKGSFSTLEIQRTEQGDSAMYLCASSLQAWLYNEQFFGPGTRLTVL.

This clonotype was seen at least ten times. This chain connects TRBV7-2 to TRBJ2-3; D not resolved. This CDR3 is 12 amino acids long. The germline V gene has CDR1 SGHTA and CDR2 FQGNSA. The V gene lost 5 bases and the J gene lost 14 bases, with 17 bases spanning the gap. The CDR3 nucleotides are TGTGCCAGCAGCCCAAGGACGACGTTGACGTATTTT. Translation: CASSPRTTLTYF. Looking up the rest from reference TRBV7-2 and TRBJ2-3 gives the full variable domain: GAGVSQSPSNKVTEKGKDVELRCDPISGHTALYWYRQSLGQGLEFLIYFQGNSAPDKSGLPSDRFSAERTGGSVSTLTIQRTQQEDSAVYLCASSPRTTLTYFGPGTRLTVL.

This clonotype was counted a few times. The chain carries TRBV7-9 and TRBJ1-5, with D possibly matching TRBD1 (5 bases). The V end was cut by 7 bases, the J end by 6 bases, with 22 bases between. Per the germline V gene, CDR1 is SEHNR and CDR2 is FQNEAQ (reference sequence). The CDR3 loop spans 16 amino acids. CDR3 coding DNA: TGTGCCAGCACCCTAAGGGGCAGTGACCTCAGTCAGCCCCAGCATTTT. Its protein is CASTLRGSDLSQPQHF.

This clonotype was counted many times. J is TRBJ2-3 and V is TRBV7-8; D gene unclear. CDR1 SGHVS and CDR2 FQNEAQ come from the germline V gene. Trimming removed 3 bases from V and 1 base from J, with 8 bases in between. CDR3 length: 14 amino acids. The CDR3 reads CASSFGPGTDTQYF. CDR3 coding DNA: TGTGCCAGCAGCTTCGGACCGGGCACAGATACGCAGTATTTT. The complete variable domain, with remaining parts taken from reference TRBV7-8 and TRBJ2-3, reads GAGVSQSPRYKVAKRGQDVALRCDPISGHVSLFWYQQALGQGPEFLTYFQNEAQLDKSGLPSDRFFAERPEGSVSTLKIQRTQQEDSAVYLCASSFGPGTDTQYFGPGTRLTVL.

The chain uses TRBV20-1 and TRBJ2-1, with 8 bases matching TRBD2. Germline V gives CDR1 DFQATT, CDR2 SNEGSKA (reference sequence). Trimming cost V 7 bases and J 5 bases; bases outside gene matches: 10. The CDR3 covers 14 residues. CDR3 DNA sequence: TGCAGTGTTACGCGGGAGGTTGGTAACAATGAGCAGTTCTTC. It translates to CSVTREVGNNEQFF.

Only a few counts were recorded for this clonotype. The rearrangement joins TRBV6-2 or TRBV6-3 to TRBJ1-5, with a weak D call TRBD1 (6 bases). CDR3 length: 13 residues. From germline, CDR1 is MNHEY and CDR2 SVGEGT. Trimming removed 5 bases at V and 6 bases at J, with 11 bases between. The DNA of the CDR3 is TGTGCCAGCAGTGGGGGGCGAGCTCAGCCCCAGCATTTT. Protein sequence: CASSGGRAQPQHF.

This clonotype was counted ten times or more. The chain recombines TRBV7-8 with TRBJ2-1; D not resolved. Deletions cut 0 bases from V and 7 bases from J, with 10 bases between. Germline loops: CDR1 SGHVS, CDR2 FQNEAQ. This CDR3 has 14 residues. CDR3 coding DNA: TGTGCCAGCAGCTTAGCGTCATACTCGAATGAGCAGTTCTTC. As protein: CASSLASYSNEQFF. Variable domain in full (rest from reference TRBV7-8 and TRBJ2-1): GAGVSQSPRYKVAKRGQDVALRCDPISGHVSLFWYQQALGQGPEFLTYFQNEAQLDKSGLPSDRFFAERPEGSVSTLKIQRTQQEDSAVYLCASSLASYSNEQFFGPGTRLTVL.

This rearrangement joins TRBV4-1 to TRBJ2-1; D might be TRBD2 (6 bases). V was trimmed by 0 bases and J by 8 bases, leaving 17 bases between them. The V gene's germline CDR1 is MGHRA and CDR2 YSYEKL. The CDR3 loop spans 16 amino acids. The CDR3 coding sequence is TGCGCCAGCAGCCAAGAGCGGGGAGAGAGTCTGGATGAGCAGTTCTTC. Its translation is CASSQERGESLDEQFF.

This clonotype occurred many times. In DNA form, the CDR3 reads TGTGCCAGCAGCTCGATGTTAGCGGAGAGCTCCTACAATGAGCAGTTCTTC. Residues: CASSSMLAESSYNEQFF. The chain couples TRBV7-6 to TRBJ2-1; D might be TRBD2 (6 bases). The germline V and J ends were trimmed by 4 bases and 0 bases, with 16 bases remaining between them. The CDR3 has 17 amino acids. The germline V gene encodes CDR1 SGHVS and CDR2 FNYEAQ.

This clonotype has a count of ten or more. The chain uses TRBV12-3 or TRBV12-4 and TRBJ1-5; TRBD1 is a possible D gene (6 bases). Trimming pared 7 bases from V and 6 bases from J, leaving 19 bases between. The CDR3 sequence is 15 residues long. In DNA form, the CDR3 reads TGTGCCAGCACCCGGGGGGCAGGGACCCGTCAGCCCCAGCATTTT. It is translated as CASTRGAGTRQPQHF.

The V call is TRBV5-4, the J call TRBJ2-3, with 15 bases matching TRBD2. V shed 4 bases, J shed 6 bases, and the junction held 12 bases outside the gene matches. The V gene's germline CDR1 is SGHNT and CDR2 YYREEE (reference sequence). The CDR3 consists of 18 residues. CDR3: CASSLGLAGGEGGDTQYF. The DNA of the CDR3 is TGTGCCAGCAGCCTGGGACTAGCGGGAGGAGAAGGTGGGGATACGCAGTATTTT.

The chain links TRBV6-2 or TRBV6-3 to TRBJ2-7; D unclear. The germline V gene encodes CDR1 MNHEY and CDR2 SVGEGT. CDR3 size: 16 residues. V lost 2 bases to trimming and J lost 3 bases, with 17 bases between them. CDR3 coding DNA: TGTGCCAGCAGTTACACCCGGGTAGCCAGAGGCTACGAGCAGTACTTC. Encoded protein: CASSYTRVARGYEQYF.

This clonotype was observed a handful of times. This sequence joins TRBV7-6 and TRBJ2-1, with D tentatively TRBD2 (6 bases). The V end was cut by 5 bases, the J end by 9 bases, with 14 bases between. The CDR3 consists of 13 residues. The germline V gene has CDR1 SGHVS and CDR2 FNYEAQ. This CDR3 reads CASSRRLDPEQFF. The CDR3 coding sequence is TGTGCCAGCAGCCGGCGACTAGATCCTGAGCAGTTCTTC.

This clonotype occurred a few times. This chain joins TRBV12-3 or TRBV12-4 and TRBJ2-1; D unresolved. This CDR3 has 13 amino acids. Trimming removed 2 bases at V and 7 bases at J, with 9 bases between. The CDR3 DNA follows: TGTGCCAGCAGTTTAATCGATCGAAATGAGCAGTTCTTC. This sequence encodes CASSLIDRNEQFF.

The V and J genes are TRBV9 and TRBJ2-1; D gene unclear. The germline CDR1 and CDR2 sequences are SGDLS and YYNGEE. The CDR3 covers 13 residues. The V end lost 0 bases, the J end lost 9 bases, and 10 bases lay between the germline ends. The CDR3 is CASSVGGRSEQFF. CDR3 nucleotide sequence: TGTGCCAGCAGCGTAGGAGGCCGCAGTGAGCAGTTCTTC. The full variable domain, in which reference TRBV9 and TRBJ2-1 provide the parts outside the CDR3, is DSGVTQTPKHLITATGQRVTLRCSPRSGDLSVYWYQQSLDQGLQFLIQYYNGEERAKGNILERFSAQQFPDLHSELNLSSLELGDSALYFCASSVGGRSEQFFGPGTRLTVL.

This clonotype was recorded a few times. The CDR3: CASSEASSNEQYF. The DNA for the CDR3 is TGTGCCAGCAGTGAAGCTAGCTCAAACGAGCAGTACTTC. The V gene is TRBV2, the J gene TRBJ2-7; D gene unclear. Trimming shortened V by 0 bases and J by 5 bases, and 8 bases separated the two germline ends. The CDR3 contains 13 residues. Germline V gene data show CDR1 as SNHLY and CDR2 as FYNNEI.

This clonotype was observed a handful of times. The chain combines TRBV2 with TRBJ2-7; no reliable D call. The CDR3 has 13 residues. Germline lookup yields CDR1 SNHLY and CDR2 FYNNEI. V lost 4 bases and J lost 1, with 8 bases in between. This CDR3 reads CASSGTRSYEQYF. The DNA of the CDR3 is TGTGCCAGCAGTGGCACAAGGTCCTACGAGCAGTACTTC.

This clonotype showed up many times. The genes are TRBV6-2 or TRBV6-3 and TRBJ2-7; D is perhaps TRBD1 (5 bases). The CDR3 has 16 residues. Trimming took off 2 bases at V and 3 bases at J, with 17 bases between the two ends. CDR1 MNHEY and CDR2 SVGEGT come from the germline V gene. CDR3 DNA sequence: TGTGCCAGCAGTTACGTTTTTCAGGGAACAGGCTACGAGCAGTACTTC. As protein: CASSYVFQGTGYEQYF.

The chain joins TRBV11-3 to TRBJ2-5, with 12 bases fitting TRBD2. This CDR3 comprises 17 residues. CDR1 SGHNT and CDR2 YENEEA come from the germline V gene. Trimming removed 3 bases from V and 2 bases from J; junction bases left unmatched: 7. In DNA form, the CDR3 reads TGTGCCAGCAGCTTCCGGACTAGCGGGATCGGGCAAGAGACCCAGTACTTC. Protein: CASSFRTSGIGQETQYF. Filled out from reference TRBV11-3 and TRBJ2-5, the complete variable domain reads EAGVVQSPRYKIIEKKQPVAFWCNPISGHNTLYWYLQNLGQGPELLIRYENEEAVDDSQLPKDRFSAERLKGVDSTLKIQPAELGDSAVYLCASSFRTSGIGQETQYFGPGTRLLVL.

The genes are TRBV6-1 and TRBJ1-5, with a possible D match to TRBD1 (6 bases). CDR3 size: 15 residues. Germline assignment: CDR1 MNHNS and CDR2 SASEGT. Trimming removed 6 bases at V and 5 bases at J, with 17 bases between. The CDR3 nucleotides read TGTGCCAGCAGAGCCAAGGGGGGGAGGGATCAGCCCCAGCATTTT. It specifies CASRAKGGRDQPQHF.

The table lists this clonotype with a few counts. The rearrangement joins TRBV2 to TRBJ2-3; the D is unclear. The CDR3 totals 15 residues. Between the trimmed V and J ends, which lost 8 bases and 0 bases, there was a span of 15 bases. Looked up from germline, CDR1 is SNHLY and CDR2 is FYNNEI. DNA for the CDR3: TGTGCCAGCCAACGACTTCTATCTAGCACAGATACGCAGTATTTT. Encoded protein: CASQRLLSSTDTQYF. Drawing the rest from reference TRBV2 and TRBJ2-3, the complete variable domain is EPEVTQTPSHQVTQMGQEVILRCVPISNHLYFYWYRQILGQKVEFLVSFYNNEISEKSEIFDDQFSVERPDGSNFTLKIRSTKLEDSAMYFCASQRLLSSTDTQYFGPGTRLTVL.

This clonotype has at least ten counts. V usage is TRBV7-2 and J usage is TRBJ1-2; a possible D gene is TRBD1 (6 bases). The germline CDR1 and CDR2 sequences are SGHTA and FQGNSA. V shed 5 bases and J shed 0 bases, with 19 bases lying between them. This CDR3 has 17 amino acids. The CDR3: CASSPRQERSPNYGYTF. The CDR3 nucleotides read TGTGCCAGCAGCCCTAGACAGGAAAGATCGCCTAACTATGGCTACACCTTC.

The genes are TRBV19 and TRBJ1-2, with TRBD1 matching 7 bases. This CDR3 is 14 amino acids long. CDR1 is LNHDA and CDR2 is SQIVND in the germline V gene (reference sequence). V lost 7 bases and J lost 2; bases outside the gene matches: 7. The CDR3 loop reads CASNPGQKNYGYTF. CDR3 coding DNA: TGTGCCAGTAACCCGGGACAGAAAAACTATGGCTACACCTTC.

This clonotype turned up a few times. V and J are TRBV15 and TRBJ1-4, with 7 bases fitting TRBD1. CDR1 and CDR2 from the germline V gene are LNHNV and YYDKDF (reference sequence). The CDR3 has 15 residues. The V and J ends lost 0 bases and 7 bases, in that order; junction bases with no gene match: 5. The CDR3 is CATSRDWPGGEKLFF. For the CDR3, the DNA is TGTGCCACCAGCAGAGATTGGCCAGGGGGTGAAAAACTGTTTTTT.

The chain recombines TRBV6-2 or TRBV6-3 with TRBJ1-1; weak D call: TRBD1 (6 bases). This CDR3 has 13 amino acids. Germline values: CDR1 MNHEY, CDR2 SVGEGT. Trimming shortened V by 7 bases and J by 2 bases, and 11 bases separated the two germline ends. CDR3 DNA: TGTGCCAGCACTTGGGGGCCAAACACTGAAGCTTTCTTT. Its translation is CASTWGPNTEAFF.

This sequence joins TRBV7-2 and TRBJ2-7; D uncertain. The CDR3 totals 13 residues. V gave up 2 bases and J gave up 7 bases, with 12 bases separating them. Germline lookup yields CDR1 SGHTA and CDR2 FQGNSA. CDR3 nucleotide sequence: TGTGCCAGCAGCTTAAGGGTAACGGCGGAGCAGTACTTC. Translation: CASSLRVTAEQYF.

The table lists this clonotype with many counts. The genes are TRBV7-2 and TRBJ2-3, with TRBD1 as a possible D gene (6 bases). Per germline, CDR1 SGHTA and CDR2 FQGNSA. V was shortened by 3 bases and J by 2 bases, with 12 bases between the two germline ends. The CDR3 covers 15 residues. CDR3 in DNA: TGTGCCAGCAGCTTTCAAGGGGGTCCCACAGATACGCAGTATTTT. This encodes CASSFQGGPTDTQYF.

This clonotype was seen more than once but under ten times. The V call is TRBV7-8, the J call TRBJ1-2; D is undetermined. The CDR3 sequence is 15 residues long. V lost 5 bases and J 0 bases, leaving 13 bases between the germline ends. CDR1 SGHVS and CDR2 FQNEAQ come from the germline V gene. The CDR3 DNA reads as TGTGCCAGCAGCCTCAACGGGAATTCTAACTATGGCTACACCTTC. It yields the protein CASSLNGNSNYGYTF.

This clonotype was counted at least ten times. J is TRBJ2-5 and V is TRBV7-2; D possibly corresponds to TRBD2 (7 bases). The CDR3 runs to 16 residues. Trimming left V 4 bases short and J 5 bases short, with 20 bases between. Germline assignment: CDR1 SGHTA and CDR2 FQGNSA. CDR3 protein: CASSWGGGLLRETQYF. CDR3 DNA sequence: TGTGCCAGCAGCTGGGGGGGCGGGCTGCTCAGGGAGACCCAGTACTTC.